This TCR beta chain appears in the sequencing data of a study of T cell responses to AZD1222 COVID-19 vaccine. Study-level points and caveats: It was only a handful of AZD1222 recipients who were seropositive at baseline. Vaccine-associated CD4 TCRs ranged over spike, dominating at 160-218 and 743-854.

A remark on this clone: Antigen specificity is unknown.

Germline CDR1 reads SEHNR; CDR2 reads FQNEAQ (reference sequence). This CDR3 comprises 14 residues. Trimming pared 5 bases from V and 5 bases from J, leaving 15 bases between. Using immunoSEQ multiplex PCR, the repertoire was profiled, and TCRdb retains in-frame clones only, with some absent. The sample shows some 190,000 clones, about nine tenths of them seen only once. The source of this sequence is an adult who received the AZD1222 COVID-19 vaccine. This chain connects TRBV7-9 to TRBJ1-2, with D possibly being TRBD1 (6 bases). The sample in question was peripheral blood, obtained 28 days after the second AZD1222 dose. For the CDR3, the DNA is TGTGCCAGCAGCACAGGACAGTCCTCGTATGGCTACACCTTC. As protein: CASSTGQSSYGYTF.